The sequence of this TCR beta chain was determined in a study of T cell repertoires in cytomegalovirus infection. Study-wide background: The public TCR beta signatures pointed to both CMV infection and matching HLA type.

TCRdb independently ran MiXCR on the reads; one entry per CDR3 protein. Here the sample spans about 480,000 distinct CDR3 sequences, about 33% being singletons. Regarding the study as a whole: HLA-C-restricted CMV clonotypes gave the most frequent clonotype in two of eight donors.

To note about this clonotype: As yet, its antigen is unknown.

The germline gives CDR1 GTSNPN, CDR2 SVGIG (reference sequence). V lost 1 base, J lost 4 bases, and 13 bases lay in between. This CDR3 region has 14 residues. This chain links TRBV30 with TRBJ1-2; D may be TRBD1 (5 bases). This TCR was sampled from a human donor in good health (CMV status not recorded). Some clones in this sample may be carry-over from other donors' samples. This sample comprised cultured PBMCs, obtained from culture after CMV antigen stimulation. CDR3 protein: CAWSAGGFPYGYTF. The CDR3 nucleotides read TGTGCCTGGAGTGCCGGGGGGTTTCCCTATGGCTACACCTTC.